This T cell receptor beta chain derives from a study of blood T cell repertoires in COVID-19. On the study more broadly: There were acute and convalescent COVID-19 samples, and they came from the United States, Italy and Spain. PBMCs, B-cell-depleted T cells, or T cells were the source of the cDNA or gDNA that made up the material.

As originally analysed: Cell counts per sample came from amplifying reference gene primers. Measured with immunoSEQ multiplex PCR; TCRdb has only the in-frame clones, and not every one. V, J and clone size derive from that table, while D and trimming were established from the DNA sequence. The table records about 170,000 clones, under 90% of them present only once. The sequencing sample was made of peripheral blood. The origin of this receptor is a woman between 65 and 79 years old with COVID-19, enrolled during active disease.

The CDR3, as DNA: TGTGCCAGCAAAAGGGAGGCTGGGGCCAACGTCCTGACTTTC. It codes for CASKREAGANVLTF. V gene TRBV11-2 combines with J gene TRBJ2-6; D might be TRBD2 (6 bases). The CDR3 consists of 14 residues. Trimming removed 7 bases from V and 2 bases from J, with 9 bases in between. Germline V CDR1 and CDR2: SGHAT, FQNNGV.